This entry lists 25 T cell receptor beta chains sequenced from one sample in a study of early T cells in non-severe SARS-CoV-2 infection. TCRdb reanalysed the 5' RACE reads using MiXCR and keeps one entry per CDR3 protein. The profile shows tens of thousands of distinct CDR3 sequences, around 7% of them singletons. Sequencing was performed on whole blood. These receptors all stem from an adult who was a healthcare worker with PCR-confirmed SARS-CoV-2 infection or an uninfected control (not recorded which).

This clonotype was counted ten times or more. CDR3 in amino acids: CASSSQGMNTEAFF. CDR3 nucleotides: TGTGCCAGCAGTTCCCAGGGGATGAACACTGAAGCTTTCTTT. V and J are TRBV7-2 and TRBJ1-1; a weak D match, TRBD1 (6 bases). Trimming pared 6 bases from V and 0 bases from J, leaving 11 bases between. There are 14 residues in the CDR3. Germline assignment: CDR1 SGHTA and CDR2 FQGNSA.

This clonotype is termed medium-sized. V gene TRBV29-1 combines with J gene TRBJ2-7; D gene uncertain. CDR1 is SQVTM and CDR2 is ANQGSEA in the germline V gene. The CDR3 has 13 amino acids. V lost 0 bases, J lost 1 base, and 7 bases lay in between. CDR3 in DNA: TGCAGCGTTGAAGATAACATTTCCTACGAGCAGTACTTC. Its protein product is CSVEDNISYEQYF.

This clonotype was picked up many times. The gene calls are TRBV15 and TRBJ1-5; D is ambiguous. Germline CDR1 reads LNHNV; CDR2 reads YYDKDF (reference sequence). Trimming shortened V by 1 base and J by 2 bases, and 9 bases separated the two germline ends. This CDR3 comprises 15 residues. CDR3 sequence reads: CATSRVRIGNQPQHF. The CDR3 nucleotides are TGTGCCACCAGCAGAGTCCGGATAGGCAATCAGCCCCAGCATTTT.

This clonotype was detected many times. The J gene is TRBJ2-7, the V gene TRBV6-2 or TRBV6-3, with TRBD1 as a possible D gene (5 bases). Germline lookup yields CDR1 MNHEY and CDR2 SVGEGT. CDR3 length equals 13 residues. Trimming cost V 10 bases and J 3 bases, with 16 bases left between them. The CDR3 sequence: CATEEDTRYEQYF. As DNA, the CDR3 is TGTGCCACCGAAGAGGACACCCGCTACGAGCAGTACTTC.

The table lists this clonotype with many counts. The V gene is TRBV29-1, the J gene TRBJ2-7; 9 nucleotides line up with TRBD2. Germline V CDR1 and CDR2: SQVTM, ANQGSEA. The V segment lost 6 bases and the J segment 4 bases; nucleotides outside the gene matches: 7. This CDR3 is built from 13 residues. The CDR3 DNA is TGCAGCGTCGTGGCTAGCGGGAAATACGAGCAGTACTTC. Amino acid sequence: CSVVASGKYEQYF.

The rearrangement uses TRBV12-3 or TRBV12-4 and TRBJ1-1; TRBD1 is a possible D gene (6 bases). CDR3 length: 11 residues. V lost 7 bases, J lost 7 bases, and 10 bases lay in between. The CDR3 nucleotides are TGTGCCAGCACCGTACAGGGTGAAGCTTTCTTT. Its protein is CASTVQGEAFF.

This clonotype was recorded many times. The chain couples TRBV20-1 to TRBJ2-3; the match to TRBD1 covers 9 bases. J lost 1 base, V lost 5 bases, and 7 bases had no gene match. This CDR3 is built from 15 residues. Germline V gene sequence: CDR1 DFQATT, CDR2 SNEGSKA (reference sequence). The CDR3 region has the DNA TGCAGTGCTGGCTCGACAGGGGGAGGCACAGATACGCAGTATTTT. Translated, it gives CSAGSTGGGTDTQYF.

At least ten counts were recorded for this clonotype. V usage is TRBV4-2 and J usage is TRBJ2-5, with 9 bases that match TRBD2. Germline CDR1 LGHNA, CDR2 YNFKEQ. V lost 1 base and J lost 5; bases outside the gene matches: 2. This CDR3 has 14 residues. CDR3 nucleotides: TGTGCCAGCAGCCAAGCAGGACTAGCGGAGACCCAGTACTTC. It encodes CASSQAGLAETQYF.

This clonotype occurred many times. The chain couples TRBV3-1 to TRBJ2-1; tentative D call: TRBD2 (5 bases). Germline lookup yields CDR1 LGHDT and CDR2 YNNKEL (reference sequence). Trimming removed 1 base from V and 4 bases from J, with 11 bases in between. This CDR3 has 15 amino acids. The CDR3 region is CASSQVTDFYNEQFF. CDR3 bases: TGTGCCAGCAGCCAAGTGACGGACTTTTACAATGAGCAGTTCTTC.

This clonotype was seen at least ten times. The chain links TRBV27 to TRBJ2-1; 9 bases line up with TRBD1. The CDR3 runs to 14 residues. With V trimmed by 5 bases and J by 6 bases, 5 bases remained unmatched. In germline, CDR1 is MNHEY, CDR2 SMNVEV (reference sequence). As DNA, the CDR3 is TGTGCCAGCAGTGCGGGACAGGGTTTCAATGAGCAGTTCTTC. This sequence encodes CASSAGQGFNEQFF.

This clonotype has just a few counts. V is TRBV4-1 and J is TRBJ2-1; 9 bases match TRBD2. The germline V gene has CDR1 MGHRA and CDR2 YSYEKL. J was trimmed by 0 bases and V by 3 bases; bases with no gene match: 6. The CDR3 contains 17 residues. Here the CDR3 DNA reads TGCGCCAGCAGCCATCCAAATAGCGGGAGCTCCTACAATGAGCAGTTCTTC. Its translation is CASSHPNSGSSYNEQFF.

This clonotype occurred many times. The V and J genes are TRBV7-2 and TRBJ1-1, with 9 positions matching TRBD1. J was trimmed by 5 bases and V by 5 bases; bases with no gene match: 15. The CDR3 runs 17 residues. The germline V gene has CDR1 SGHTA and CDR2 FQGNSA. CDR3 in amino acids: CASSLIGATGGRTEAFF. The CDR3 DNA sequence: TGTGCCAGCAGCCTGATAGGGGCGACAGGGGGGAGGACTGAAGCTTTCTTT.

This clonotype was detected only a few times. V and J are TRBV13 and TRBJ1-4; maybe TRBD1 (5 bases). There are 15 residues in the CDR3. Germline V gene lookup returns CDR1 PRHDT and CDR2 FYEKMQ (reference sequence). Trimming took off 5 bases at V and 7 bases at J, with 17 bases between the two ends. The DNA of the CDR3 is TGTGCCAGCAGCCGCTCCGGGACCCTCGGTGAAAAACTGTTTTTT. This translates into CASSRSGTLGEKLFF.

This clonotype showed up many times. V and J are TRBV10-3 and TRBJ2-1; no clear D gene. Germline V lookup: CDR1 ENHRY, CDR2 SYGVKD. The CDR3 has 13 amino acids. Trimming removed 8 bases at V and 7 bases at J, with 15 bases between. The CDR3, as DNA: TGTGCCATCCTAGACTCGATAAAAAATGAGCAGTTCTTC. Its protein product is CAILDSIKNEQFF.

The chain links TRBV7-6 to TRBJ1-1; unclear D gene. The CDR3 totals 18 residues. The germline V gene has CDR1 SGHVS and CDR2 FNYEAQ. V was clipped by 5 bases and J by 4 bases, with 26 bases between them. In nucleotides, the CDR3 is TGTGCCAGCAGCCGTTATTTCCAATCGAAAGGCTGGGGCACTGAAGCTTTCTTT. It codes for CASSRYFQSKGWGTEAFF.

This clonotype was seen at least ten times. Here the CDR3 reads CSATGQSTDTQYF. Here the CDR3 DNA reads TGCAGTGCTACCGGGCAGAGCACAGATACGCAGTATTTT. The V and J genes are TRBV20-1 and TRBJ2-3; no firm D call. Germline CDR1 reads DFQATT; CDR2 reads SNEGSKA (reference sequence). The CDR3 length is 13 residues. V was clipped by 4 bases and J by 0 bases, with 8 bases between them.

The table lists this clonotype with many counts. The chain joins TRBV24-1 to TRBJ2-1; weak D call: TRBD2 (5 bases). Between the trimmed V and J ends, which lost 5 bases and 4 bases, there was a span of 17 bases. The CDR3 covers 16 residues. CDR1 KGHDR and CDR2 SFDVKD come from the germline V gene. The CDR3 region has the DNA TGTGCCACCAGTGGGAGGTCGGCTAGCTCATACAATGAGCAGTTCTTC. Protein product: CATSGRSASSYNEQFF.

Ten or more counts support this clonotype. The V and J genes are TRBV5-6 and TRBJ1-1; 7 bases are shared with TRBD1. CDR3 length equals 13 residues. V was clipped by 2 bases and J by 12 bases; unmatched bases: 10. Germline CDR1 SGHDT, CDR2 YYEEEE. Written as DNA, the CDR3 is TGTGCCAGCAGCTTCGGGGACAGTAAATTAACTTTCTTT. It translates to CASSFGDSKLTFF.

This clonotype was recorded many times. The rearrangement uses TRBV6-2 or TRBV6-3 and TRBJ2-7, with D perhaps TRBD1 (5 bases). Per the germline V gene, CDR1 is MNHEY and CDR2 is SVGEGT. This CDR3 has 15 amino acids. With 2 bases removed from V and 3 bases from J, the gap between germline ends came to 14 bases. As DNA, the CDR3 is TGTGCCAGCAGTTACCGCCGCAGGGTGGACTACGAGCAGTACTTC. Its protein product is CASSYRRRVDYEQYF.

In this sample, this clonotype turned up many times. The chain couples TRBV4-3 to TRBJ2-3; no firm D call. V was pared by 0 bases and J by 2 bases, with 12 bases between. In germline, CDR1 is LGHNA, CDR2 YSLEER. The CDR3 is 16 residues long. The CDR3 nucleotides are TGCGCCAGCAGCCAAGAAGGTACCGGATACACAGATACGCAGTATTTT. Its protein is CASSQEGTGYTDTQYF.

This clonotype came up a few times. CDR3 protein: CSARDVGTGYEQYF. In DNA, the CDR3 is TGCAGTGCTAGAGATGTAGGAACGGGCTACGAGCAGTACTTC. The chain recombines TRBV20-1 with TRBJ2-7; D uncertain. V was pared by 0 bases and J by 3 bases, with 12 bases between. Germline CDR1 DFQATT, CDR2 SNEGSKA (reference sequence). The CDR3 covers 14 residues.

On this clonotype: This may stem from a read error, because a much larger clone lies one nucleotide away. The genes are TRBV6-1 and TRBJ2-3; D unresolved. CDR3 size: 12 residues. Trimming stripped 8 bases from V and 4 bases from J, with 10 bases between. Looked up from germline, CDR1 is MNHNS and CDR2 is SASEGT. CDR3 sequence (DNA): TGTGCCAGCCGTCTTCTGTCAGATACGCAGTATTTT. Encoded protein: CASRLLSDTQYF.

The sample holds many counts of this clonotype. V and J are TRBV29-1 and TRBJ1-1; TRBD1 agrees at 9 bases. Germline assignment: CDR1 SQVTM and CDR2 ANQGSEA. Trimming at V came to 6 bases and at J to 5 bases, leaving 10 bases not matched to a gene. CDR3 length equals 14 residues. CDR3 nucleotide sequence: TGCAGCGTGCCCCGGGGACAGGGTCTGACTGAAGCTTTCTTT. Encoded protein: CSVPRGQGLTEAFF.

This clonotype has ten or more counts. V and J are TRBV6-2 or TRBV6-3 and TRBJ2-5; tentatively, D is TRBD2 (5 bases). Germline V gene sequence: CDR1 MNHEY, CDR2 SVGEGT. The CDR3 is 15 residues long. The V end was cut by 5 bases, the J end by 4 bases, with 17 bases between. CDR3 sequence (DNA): TGTGCCAGCAGTCCTAACTTGGGTGGGAGAGAGACCCAGTACTTC. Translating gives CASSPNLGGRETQYF.

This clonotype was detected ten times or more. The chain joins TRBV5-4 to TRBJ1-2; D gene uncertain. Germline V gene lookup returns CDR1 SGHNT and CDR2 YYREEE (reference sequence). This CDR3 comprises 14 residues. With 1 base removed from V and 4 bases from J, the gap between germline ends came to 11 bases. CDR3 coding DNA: TGTGCCAGCAGCTTGAGAGGGTCGGCCTATGGCTACACCTTC. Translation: CASSLRGSAYGYTF.